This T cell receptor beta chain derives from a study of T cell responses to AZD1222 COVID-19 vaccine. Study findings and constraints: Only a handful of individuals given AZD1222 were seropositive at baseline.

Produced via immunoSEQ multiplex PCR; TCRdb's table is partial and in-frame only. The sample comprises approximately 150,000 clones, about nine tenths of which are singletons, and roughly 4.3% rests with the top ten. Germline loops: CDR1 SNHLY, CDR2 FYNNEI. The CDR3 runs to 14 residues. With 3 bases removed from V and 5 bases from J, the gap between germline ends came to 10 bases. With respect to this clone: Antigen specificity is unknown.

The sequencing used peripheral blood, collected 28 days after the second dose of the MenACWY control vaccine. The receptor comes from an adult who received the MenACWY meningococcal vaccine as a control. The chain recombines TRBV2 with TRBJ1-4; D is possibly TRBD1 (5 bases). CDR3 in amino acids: CASSEYRRNEKLFF. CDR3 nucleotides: TGTGCCAGCAGTGAGTACAGGAGAAATGAAAAACTGTTTTTT. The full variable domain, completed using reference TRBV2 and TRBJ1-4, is EPEVTQTPSHQVTQMGQEVILRCVPISNHLYFYWYRQILGQKVEFLVSFYNNEISEKSEIFDDQFSVERPDGSNFTLKIRSTKLEDSAMYFCASSEYRRNEKLFFGSGTQLSVL.